Below, 4 T cell receptor beta chains from the same sample are listed, as sequenced in a study of OX40 agonist ivuxolimab in advanced cancers. Libraries were prepared through the immunoSEQ multiplex PCR assay. Drawn from immuneACCESS, this table holds only the in-frame rearrangements with V and J called that TCRdb kept. Clones are partly lost; checked studies trace under half to an unresolved V gene and leave the rest unexplained. This sample lists 20,000 to 30,000 clones; around 75% were detected once. The ten largest make up approximately 15% of the sample. The source material was CD4+ or CD8+ T cells sorted from blood, sampled in a trial of the OX40 agonist ivuxolimab. The receptors stem from an adult with an advanced solid tumor such as melanoma, head and neck, liver or kidney cancer.

The chain joins TRBV19 to TRBJ1-1; D might be TRBD1 (5 bases). V was clipped by 6 bases and J by 7 bases, with 15 bases between them. The length of the CDR3 is 13 residues. Germline CDR1 and CDR2: LNHDA and SQIVND (reference sequence). The CDR3 nucleotides read TGTGCCAGTAGGCTTCGACAGACTATTGAAGCTTTCTTT. Protein: CASRLRQTIEAFF.

CDR3: CASSLDQGPSYEQYF. The CDR3 DNA follows: TGTGCCAGCAGCTTGGATCAGGGGCCCTCCTACGAGCAGTACTTC. The V call is TRBV5-5, the J call TRBJ2-7; maybe TRBD1 (6 bases). V was trimmed by 0 bases and J by 0 bases, leaving 10 bases between them. Germline values: CDR1 SGHKS, CDR2 YYEKEE (reference sequence). The CDR3 runs 15 residues. The full variable domain, rest sourced from reference TRBV5-5 and TRBJ2-7, is DAGVTQSPTHLIKTRGQQVTLRCSPISGHKSVSWYQQVLGQGPQFIFQYYEKEERGRGNFPDRFSARQFPNYSSELNVNALLLGDSALYLCASSLDQGPSYEQYFGPGTRLTVT.

This clone was seen only once. V gene TRBV10-1 combines with J gene TRBJ1-2, with no clear D. Germline V gene data show CDR1 as WNHNN and CDR2 as SYGVQD (reference sequence). The CDR3 runs to 13 residues. V shed 4 bases and J shed 3 bases, with 9 bases lying between them. The chain's CDR3 is CASSGSRDYGYTF. For the CDR3, the DNA is TGCGCCAGCAGTGGGTCCCGGGACTATGGCTACACCTTC.

This clone was observed once. The rearrangement uses TRBV11-2 and TRBJ2-1; D tentatively reads TRBD1 or TRBD2 (6 bases each). The CDR3 length is 16 residues. Trimming shortened V by 5 bases and J by 7 bases, and 21 bases separated the two germline ends. Germline V gene data show CDR1 as SGHAT and CDR2 as FQNNGV. The DNA for the CDR3 is TGTGCCAGCAGCACCGTAGGGGGGCTTGCGGGGAATGAGCAGTTCTTC. Translated, it gives CASSTVGGLAGNEQFF.